This T cell receptor beta chain was sequenced in a study of cytomegalovirus exposure and HLA in healthy donors. Overall study findings and caveats: A later look showed TCR association rates differing by HLA locus, highest for DRB1 and lowest for HLA-C.

Turning to this clone: Its specificity is not known.

The CDR3 consists of 14 residues. Germline values: CDR1 SGHDT, CDR2 YYEEEE. V lost 3 bases and J lost 7; bases outside the gene matches: 6. The PCR employed 60 Vbeta primers together with 13 Jbeta primers. Here immunoSEQ multiplex PCR was the method, and the copy in TCRdb shows in-frame clones only, minus some. The repertoire holds about 110,000 clones, 50% to 65% seen once, with 3% to 4.5% in the top ten. The clonotype originates from a young man in good health and CMV-seropositive. The specimen sequenced was PBMCs. The rearrangement uses TRBV5-6 and TRBJ1-3, with 8 bases matching TRBD1. CDR3 loop: CASSWTGSANTIYF. CDR3 coding DNA: TGTGCCAGCAGCTGGACAGGGTCGGCGAACACCATATATTTT.